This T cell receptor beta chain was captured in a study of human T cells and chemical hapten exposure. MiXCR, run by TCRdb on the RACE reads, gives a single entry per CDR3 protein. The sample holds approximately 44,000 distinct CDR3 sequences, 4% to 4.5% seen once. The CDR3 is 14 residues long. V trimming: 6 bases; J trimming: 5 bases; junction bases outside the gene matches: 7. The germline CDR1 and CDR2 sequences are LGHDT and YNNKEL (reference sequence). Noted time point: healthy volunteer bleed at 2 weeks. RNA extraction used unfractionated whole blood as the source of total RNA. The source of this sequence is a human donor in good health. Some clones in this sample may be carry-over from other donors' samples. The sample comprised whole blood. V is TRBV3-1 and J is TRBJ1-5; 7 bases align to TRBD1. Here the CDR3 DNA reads TGTGCCAGCAGTCACAGGGGTTATGATCAGCCCCAGCATTTT. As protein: CASSHRGYDQPQHF.